One sample yielded the 26 T cell receptor beta chains listed below, sequenced in a study of CD8+ T cells in alopecia areata. RNA extraction and reverse transcription yielded cDNA as sequencing template. Profiling relied on immunoSEQ multiplex PCR, and the TCRdb table lists in-frame clones only, not all of them. Here the sample spans about 150,000 clones, around 58% being singletons. Sequences were derived from CD4+ T cells sorted from blood, sampled at week 0. The receptors stem from a human donor with alopecia areata.

The rearrangement links TRBV7-2 to TRBJ2-5; D is possibly TRBD1 (6 bases). Germline V CDR1 and CDR2: SGHTA, FQGNSA. V was shortened by 5 bases and J by 4 bases, with 11 bases between the two germline ends. CDR3 length: 13 residues. Here the CDR3 reads CASSRDIGETQYF. As DNA, the CDR3 is TGTGCCAGCAGCCGGGACATCGGAGAGACCCAGTACTTC.

The chain recombines TRBV11-3 with TRBJ2-2; D possibly matches TRBD1 or TRBD2 (5 bases each). Germline V gene data show CDR1 as SGHNT and CDR2 as YENEEA. Between the trimmed V and J ends, which lost 5 bases and 5 bases, there was a span of 15 bases. This CDR3 contains 15 residues. The DNA for the CDR3 is TGTGCCAGCAGCCCTCGGGACGGACGAACCGGGGAGCTGTTTTTT. Protein: CASSPRDGRTGELFF.

The V gene is TRBV29-1, the J gene TRBJ1-2; D is unclear. Trimming removed 6 bases from V and 8 bases from J, with 19 bases in between. This CDR3 comprises 13 residues. Germline V gene data show CDR1 as SQVTM and CDR2 as ANQGSEA. The CDR3 DNA reads as TGCAGCGTCAAGCTGGGGTTTGCCGTGGGCTACACCTTC. It yields the protein CSVKLGFAVGYTF.

This clone appeared once. The rearrangement links TRBV5-4 to TRBJ2-1; 9 nucleotides line up with TRBD2. CDR1 is SGHNT, CDR2 YYREEE, per germline (reference sequence). J lost 2 bases, V lost 1 base, and 1 base had no gene match. This CDR3 region has 15 residues. CDR3 sequence: CASSLQRGAYNEQFF. CDR3 nucleotide sequence: TGTGCCAGCAGCTTGCAGCGGGGGGCCTACAATGAGCAGTTCTTC.

The V call is TRBV2, the J call TRBJ2-1, with TRBD2 identical over 9 bases. Trimming at V came to 8 bases and at J to 8 bases, leaving 10 bases not matched to a gene. The CDR3 totals 14 residues. Germline V gene sequence: CDR1 SNHLY, CDR2 FYNNEI. The CDR3 loop is CASGLAGGIDEQFF. DNA for the CDR3: TGTGCCAGCGGTCTGGCGGGGGGGATCGATGAGCAGTTCTTC.

The genes are TRBV30 and TRBJ1-2, with 7 bases fitting TRBD1. With V trimmed by 3 bases and J by 7 bases, 2 bases remained unmatched. The CDR3 is 11 residues long. Germline V CDR1 and CDR2: GTSNPN, SVGIG (reference sequence). In DNA, the CDR3 is TGTGCCTGGAGAGAGGGGGCTGGCTACACCTTC. As protein: CAWREGAGYTF.

V and J are TRBV7-9 and TRBJ1-2; D is unresolved. This CDR3 has 15 amino acids. The germline gives CDR1 SEHNR, CDR2 FQNEAQ (reference sequence). Trimming took 1 base from V and 4 from J, leaving 13 bases between them. The CDR3 DNA is TGTGCCAGCAGCTTAGGAGGCAGCGCATCCTATGGCTACACCTTC. This codes for CASSLGGSASYGYTF.

This clone was detected ten times or more. The chain couples TRBV10-3 to TRBJ2-1, with D unresolved. CDR3 length equals 12 residues. V was clipped by 3 bases and J by 7 bases, with 7 bases between them. Germline V CDR1 and CDR2: ENHRY, SYGVKD. The CDR3 sequence: CAISDAGNEQFF. The CDR3 coding sequence is TGTGCCATCAGTGACGCCGGGAATGAGCAGTTCTTC.

The chain has TRBV7-2 and TRBJ2-1; a possible D gene is TRBD2 (6 bases). The CDR3 extends over 14 amino acids. Trimming cost V 5 bases and J 4 bases, with 12 bases left between them. CDR1 and CDR2 (germline): SGHTA, FQGNSA. The CDR3 here is CASSPSGLYNEQFF. The CDR3 DNA is TGTGCCAGCAGCCCGAGCGGGCTGTACAATGAGCAGTTCTTC.

The chain is built from TRBV29-1 and TRBJ2-5; 7 bases match TRBD1. V lost 0 bases and J lost 2; bases outside the gene matches: 3. The CDR3 spans 14 residues. The germline CDR1 and CDR2 sequences are SQVTM and ANQGSEA. CDR3 loop: CSVEDSGQQETQYF. The CDR3 DNA follows: TGCAGCGTTGAAGATTCGGGACAGCAAGAGACCCAGTACTTC.

The gene calls are TRBV5-1 and TRBJ2-5; tentative D call: TRBD2 (5 bases). There are 13 residues in the CDR3. Germline V gene data show CDR1 as SGHRS and CDR2 as YFSETQ. V was cut by 5 bases and J by 1 base, with 9 bases left in between. CDR3 nucleotides: TGCGCCAGCAGGGGAGCACTCCAAGAGACCCAGTACTTC. It specifies CASRGALQETQYF. The variable domain in full, completed from reference TRBV5-1 and TRBJ2-5, reads KAGVTQTPRYLIKTRGQQVTLSCSPISGHRSVSWYQQTPGQGLQFLFEYFSETQRNKGNFPGRFSGRQFSNSRSEMNVSTLELGDSALYLCASRGALQETQYFGPGTRLLVL.

In this sample, this clone turned up a few times. This sequence joins TRBV7-8 and TRBJ1-3; 7 bases are shared with TRBD1. The CDR3 is 20 residues long. V lost 5 bases and J lost 0; bases outside the gene matches: 19. Germline V CDR1 and CDR2: SGHVS, FQNEAQ. CDR3 sequence: CASSTAPTGTRLTSGNTIYF. Written as DNA, the CDR3 is TGTGCCAGCAGCACGGCCCCGACAGGGACGAGACTAACCTCTGGAAACACCATATATTTT.

The chain recombines TRBV10-3 with TRBJ2-3; perhaps D is TRBD1 or TRBD2 (5 bases each). V gave up 7 bases and J gave up 2 bases, with 13 bases separating them. CDR3 length equals 14 residues. Germline V gene sequence: CDR1 ENHRY, CDR2 SYGVKD. In DNA form, the CDR3 reads TGTGCCATCACCCTGGGGGTTGACACAGATACGCAGTATTTT. Its protein is CAITLGVDTDTQYF.

The chain joins TRBV4-2 to TRBJ1-4, with TRBD1 as a possible D gene (5 bases). The germline V gene has CDR1 LGHNA and CDR2 YNFKEQ. Trimming took 1 base from V and 2 from J, leaving 11 bases between them. This CDR3 has 16 residues. The CDR3 sequence: CASSQGVAGTNEKLFF. CDR3 in DNA: TGTGCCAGCAGCCAAGGGGTGGCAGGGACTAATGAAAAACTGTTTTTT.

The chain employs TRBV6-6 and TRBJ1-2, with TRBD1 matching 11 bases. The CDR3 spans 16 residues. Germline V lookup: CDR1 MNHNY, CDR2 SVGAGI (reference sequence). V lost 6 bases, J lost 4 bases, and 10 bases stayed unmatched. The CDR3 DNA reads TGTGCCAGCAGAAAGACCGGGACAGGGGGGCTCTATGGCTACACCTTC. Translation: CASRKTGTGGLYGYTF.

This clone was found a few times. The V gene is TRBV18, the J gene TRBJ2-3; D possibly corresponds to TRBD1 (6 bases). Trimming pared 2 bases from V and 4 bases from J, leaving 16 bases between. The CDR3 length is 16 residues. Germline V gives CDR1 KGHSH, CDR2 LQKENI. The CDR3 DNA follows: TGTGCCAGCTCACCAGGGGGCTTTGGCAGCGCAGATACGCAGTATTTT. Protein: CASSPGGFGSADTQYF.

This clone was counted a few times. Its ends do not fully match the called genes, so a read error is possible. The chain has TRBV5-1 and TRBJ2-2; a possible D gene is TRBD1 (6 bases). The CDR3 has 15 amino acids. Germline V CDR1 and CDR2: SGHRS, YFSETQ. The CDR3 sequence is CASSLAGQNSGELFF. The CDR3 DNA sequence: TGCGCCAGCAGCTTGGCCGGACAGAACTCCGGGGAGCTGTTTTTT.

V gene TRBV5-6 combines with J gene TRBJ1-3, with D possibly being TRBD1 (6 bases). The CDR3 loop spans 17 amino acids. Germline values: CDR1 SGHDT, CDR2 YYEEEE. Between the trimmed V and J ends, which lost 2 bases and 1 base, there was a span of 16 bases. The CDR3 nucleotides are TGTGCCAGCAGCTTCTTTGGCAGGGGATTATCTGGAAACACCATATATTTT. It codes for CASSFFGRGLSGNTIYF.

The genes are TRBV10-3 and TRBJ1-2, with 8 bases lining up with TRBD1. J lost 8 bases, V lost 10 bases, and 18 bases had no gene match. This CDR3 has 15 amino acids. CDR1 is ENHRY, CDR2 SYGVKD, per germline. The CDR3: CATKKSGDRLDGYTF. CDR3 nucleotides: TGTGCCACCAAAAAGTCCGGGGACAGGTTGGACGGCTACACCTTC.

The rearrangement uses TRBV23-1 and TRBJ2-7; D is possibly TRBD1 or TRBD2 (6 bases each). TRBV23-1 is annotated as an ORF whose role is uncertain. V gave up 7 bases and J gave up 1 base, with 14 bases separating them. The CDR3 length is 14 residues. The CDR3 region has the DNA TGCGCCAGCAAAAAGAGGGGGGAATCCTACGAGCAGTACTTC. Translation gives CASKKRGESYEQYF.

CDR3: CASSLGTGVTDTQYF. In DNA, the CDR3 is TGTGCCAGCAGCTTAGGGACAGGGGTGACAGATACGCAGTATTTT. This chain uses TRBV5-4 with TRBJ2-3, with TRBD1 matching over 10 bases. Germline loops: CDR1 SGHNT, CDR2 YYREEE (reference sequence). The CDR3 spans 15 residues. Trimming cost V 2 bases and J 3 bases; bases outside gene matches: 3.

The gene calls are TRBV7-9 and TRBJ1-6, with 7 nucleotides matching TRBD1. From germline, CDR1 is SEHNR and CDR2 FQNEAQ (reference sequence). CDR3 length: 14 amino acids. J gave up 6 bases and V 5 bases, and 4 bases lay outside the gene matches. DNA for the CDR3: TGTGCCAGCAGCGAGGGGGCTGGTAATTCACCCCTCCACTTT. Amino acids: CASSEGAGNSPLHF.

V usage is TRBV7-2 and J usage is TRBJ2-7; 10 nucleotides match TRBD2. CDR1 SGHTA and CDR2 FQGNSA come from the germline V gene. CDR3 size: 18 residues. The junction had 9 bases not matched to a gene; V was cut back by 1 base and J by 0 bases. CDR3 loop: CASSLDSSGGPSSYEQYF. The CDR3 DNA reads TGTGCCAGCAGCTTAGATTCTAGCGGGGGACCTAGCTCCTACGAGCAGTACTTC.

This clone was detected only a few times. The J gene is TRBJ1-4, the V gene TRBV6-1; no reliable D call. The CDR3 is made up of 17 amino acids. The germline gives CDR1 MNHNS, CDR2 SASEGT. Trimming removed 3 bases at V and 7 bases at J, with 21 bases between. The CDR3 region is CASSDFPPLTSGEKLFF. CDR3 nucleotides: TGTGCCAGCAGTGATTTCCCCCCGTTGACATCGGGTGAAAAACTGTTTTTT.

The rearrangement joins TRBV30 to TRBJ1-2; 8 bases agree with TRBD1. With V trimmed by 0 bases and J by 4 bases, 7 bases remained unmatched. The CDR3 length is 15 residues. The germline V gene has CDR1 GTSNPN and CDR2 SVGIG (reference sequence). Here the CDR3 reads CAWSVRGRPGYGYTF. The CDR3 DNA is TGTGCCTGGAGTGTCAGGGGGCGCCCCGGCTATGGCTACACCTTC. The variable domain in full, completed from reference TRBV30 and TRBJ1-2, reads SQTIHQWPATLVQPVGSPLSLECTVEGTSNPNLYWYRQAAGRGLQLLFYSVGIGQISSEVPQNLSASRPQDRQFILSSKKLLLSDSGFYLCAWSVRGRPGYGYTFGSGTRLTVV.

The rearrangement links TRBV12-5 to TRBJ1-5, with a possible D match to TRBD1 (5 bases). Germline CDR1 and CDR2: LGHNT and FRNRAP. This CDR3 is 13 amino acids long. Trimming removed 7 bases from V and 5 bases from J, with 12 bases in between. The CDR3, as DNA: TGTGCTAGTGTGTTGGGGGGGGATCAGCCCCAGCATTTT. Its translation is CASVLGGDQPQHF.